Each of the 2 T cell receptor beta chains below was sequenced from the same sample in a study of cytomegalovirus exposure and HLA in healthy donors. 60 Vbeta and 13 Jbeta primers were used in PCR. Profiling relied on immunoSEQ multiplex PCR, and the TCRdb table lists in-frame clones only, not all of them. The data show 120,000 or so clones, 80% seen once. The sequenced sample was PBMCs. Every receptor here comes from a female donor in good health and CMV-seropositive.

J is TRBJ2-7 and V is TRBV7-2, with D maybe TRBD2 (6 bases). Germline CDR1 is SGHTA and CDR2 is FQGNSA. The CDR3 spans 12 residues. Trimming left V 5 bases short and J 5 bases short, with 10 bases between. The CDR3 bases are TGTGCCAGCAGCCGAACTAGCAACGAGCAGTACTTC. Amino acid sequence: CASSRTSNEQYF.

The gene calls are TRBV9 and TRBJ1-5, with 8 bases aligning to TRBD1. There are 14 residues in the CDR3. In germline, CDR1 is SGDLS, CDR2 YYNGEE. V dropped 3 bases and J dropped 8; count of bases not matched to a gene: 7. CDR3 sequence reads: CASSDGTGGEPQHF. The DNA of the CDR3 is TGTGCCAGCAGCGACGGGACAGGCGGGGAGCCCCAGCATTTT.